This T cell receptor beta chain is drawn from a study of T cells in Graves' hyperthyroidism and ophthalmopathy. Study-level findings and limits: Among thyroid clonotypes expanded above 0.001, most also appeared in blood.

The definition of stable Graves' hyperthyroidism was no ophthalmopathy progression within 18 months. Uncontrolled infection, other autoimmune disease, pregnancy and lactation each barred patients from inclusion. This clonotype has only a few counts. Its target is not known. Authors of the study amplified TCR beta CDR3 regions from RNA transcripts. With the HTBI primer set, the TCR CDR3 went through a first round of RT-PCR. TCRdb fed the multiplex PCR reads into MiXCR, producing one record per CDR3 protein. Counted here are 300,000 to 450,000 distinct CDR3 sequences, around 13% occurring once; the ten biggest clones make up 9.2%. Sequenced: blood. The sequence came from a woman aged 18-29 years with Graves' hyperthyroidism.

The CDR3 here is CASSLTISPSSGELFF. CDR3 nucleotides: TGTGCCAGCAGCTTAACCATCAGCCCAAGCTCCGGGGAGCTGTTTTTT. The chain is built from TRBV7-3 and TRBJ2-2; D call uncertain. The CDR3 runs to 16 residues. CDR1 and CDR2 (germline): SGHTA, FQGTGA. V lost 0 bases to trimming and J lost 6 bases, with 14 bases between them. Looking up the rest from reference TRBV7-3 and TRBJ2-2 gives the full variable domain: GAGVSQTPSNKVTEKGKYVELRCDPISGHTALYWYRQSLGQGPEFLIYFQGTGAADDSGLPNDRFFAVRPEGSVSTLKIQRTERGDSAVYLCASSLTISPSSGELFFGEGSRLTVL.